This T cell receptor (beta chain) was captured by sequencing in a study of human T cells and chemical hapten exposure. The library attached unique molecular identifiers to individual cDNA molecules. TCRdb analysed the RACE reads with MiXCR anew, one entry per CDR3 protein. Of approximately 72,000 distinct CDR3 sequences listed, over 8.5% are singletons. The CDR3 is 16 residues long. With 3 bases removed from V and 6 bases from J, the gap between germline ends came to 17 bases. Germline values: CDR1 SEHNR, CDR2 FQNEAQ (reference sequence). Documented time point: patch test 3, about 24 weeks after DPC sensitization. Treatment in this sample: therapeutic diphenylcyclopropenone sensitization with weekly scalp DPC.

This sample comprised whole blood, obtained in connection with sensitization to the hapten diphenylcyclopropenone (DPC). The rearrangement joins TRBV7-9 to TRBJ1-4; D may be TRBD1 (6 bases). The TCR originated in a woman between 45 and 60 years old with alopecia areata. Some clones in this sample may be carry-over from other donors' samples. The CDR3 region is CASSFPQGREDEKLFF. CDR3 DNA sequence: TGTGCCAGCAGCTTCCCTCAGGGGAGAGAGGATGAAAAACTGTTTTTT.